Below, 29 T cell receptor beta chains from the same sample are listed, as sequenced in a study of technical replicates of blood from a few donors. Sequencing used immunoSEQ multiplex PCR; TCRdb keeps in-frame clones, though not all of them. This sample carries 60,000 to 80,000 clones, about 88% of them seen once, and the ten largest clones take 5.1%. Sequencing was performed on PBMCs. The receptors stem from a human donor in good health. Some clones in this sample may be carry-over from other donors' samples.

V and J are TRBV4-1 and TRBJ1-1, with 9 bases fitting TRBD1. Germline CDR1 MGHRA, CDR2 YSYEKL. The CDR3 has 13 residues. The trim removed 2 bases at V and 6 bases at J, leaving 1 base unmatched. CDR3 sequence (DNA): TGCGCCAGCAGCCAACGACAGGGGGCTGAAGCTTTCTTT. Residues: CASSQRQGAEAFF.

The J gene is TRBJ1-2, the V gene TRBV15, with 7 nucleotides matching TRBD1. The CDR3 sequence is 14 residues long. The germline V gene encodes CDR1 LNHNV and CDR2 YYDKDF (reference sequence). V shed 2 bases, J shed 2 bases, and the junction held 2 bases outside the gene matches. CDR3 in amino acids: CATSRQGVNYGYTF. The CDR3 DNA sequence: TGTGCCACCAGCAGACAGGGGGTGAACTATGGCTACACCTTC.

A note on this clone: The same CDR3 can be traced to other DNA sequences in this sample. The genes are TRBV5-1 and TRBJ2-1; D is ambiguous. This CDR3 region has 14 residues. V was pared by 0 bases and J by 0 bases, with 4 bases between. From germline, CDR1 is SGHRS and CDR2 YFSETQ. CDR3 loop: CASSLGSSYNEQFF. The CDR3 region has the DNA TGCGCCAGCAGCTTGGGGAGCTCCTACAATGAGCAGTTCTTC.

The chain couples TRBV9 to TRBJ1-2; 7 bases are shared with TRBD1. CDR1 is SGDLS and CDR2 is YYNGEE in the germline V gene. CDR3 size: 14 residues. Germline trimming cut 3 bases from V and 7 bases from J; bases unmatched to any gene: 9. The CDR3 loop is CASSAPGQVGGYTF. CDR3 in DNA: TGTGCCAGCAGCGCCCCCGGACAGGTCGGTGGCTACACCTTC.

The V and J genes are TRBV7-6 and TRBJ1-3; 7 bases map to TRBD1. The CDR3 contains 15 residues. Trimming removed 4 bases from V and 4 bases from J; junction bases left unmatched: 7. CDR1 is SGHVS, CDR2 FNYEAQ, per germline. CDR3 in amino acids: CASSSPTGDGNTIYF. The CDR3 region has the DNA TGTGCCAGCAGCTCACCAACAGGGGACGGAAACACCATATATTTT. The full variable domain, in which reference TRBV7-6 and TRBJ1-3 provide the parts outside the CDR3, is GAGVSQSPRYKVTKRGQDVALRCDPISGHVSLYWYRQALGQGPEFLTYFNYEAQQDKSGLPNDRFSAERPEGSISTLTIQRTEQRDSAMYRCASSSPTGDGNTIYFGEGSWLTVV.

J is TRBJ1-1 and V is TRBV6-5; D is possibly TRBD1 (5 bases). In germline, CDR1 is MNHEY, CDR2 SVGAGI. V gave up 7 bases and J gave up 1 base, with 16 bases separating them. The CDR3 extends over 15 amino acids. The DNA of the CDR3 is TGTGCCAGCACCAACGTCGGGGGACCGAACACTGAAGCTTTCTTT. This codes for CASTNVGGPNTEAFF.

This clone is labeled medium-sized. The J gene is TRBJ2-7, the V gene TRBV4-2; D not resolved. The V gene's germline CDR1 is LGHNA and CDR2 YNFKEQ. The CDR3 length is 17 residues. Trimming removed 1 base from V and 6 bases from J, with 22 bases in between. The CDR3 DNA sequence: TGTGCCAGCAGCCAAGTGTTGTACTCGTTGAGTTATCCCGAGCAGTACTTC. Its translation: CASSQVLYSLSYPEQYF.

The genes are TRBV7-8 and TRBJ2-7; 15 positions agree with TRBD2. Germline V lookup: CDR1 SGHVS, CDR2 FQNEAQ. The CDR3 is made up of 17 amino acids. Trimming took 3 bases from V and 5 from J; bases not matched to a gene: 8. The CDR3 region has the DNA TGTGCCAGCAGCTTTGGACTAGCGGGAGGGCCGTTCAACGAGCAGTACTTC. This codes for CASSFGLAGGPFNEQYF.

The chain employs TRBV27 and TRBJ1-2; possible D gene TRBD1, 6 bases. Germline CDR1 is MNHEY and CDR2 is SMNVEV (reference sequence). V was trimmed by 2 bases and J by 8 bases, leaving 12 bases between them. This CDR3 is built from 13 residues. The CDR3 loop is CASSLTGLDGYTF. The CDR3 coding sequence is TGTGCCAGCAGTTTAACAGGGCTGGACGGCTACACCTTC.

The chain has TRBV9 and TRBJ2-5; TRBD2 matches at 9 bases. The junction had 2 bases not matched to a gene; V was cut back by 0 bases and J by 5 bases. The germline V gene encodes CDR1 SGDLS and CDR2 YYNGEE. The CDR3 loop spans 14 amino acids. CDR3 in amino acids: CASSVDSGSETQYF. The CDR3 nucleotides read TGTGCCAGCAGCGTAGATAGCGGGAGTGAGACCCAGTACTTC.

This CDR3 is CASSVDPQGGEKLFF. The CDR3 DNA sequence: TGTGCCAGCAGCGTAGATCCACAGGGTGGGGAAAAACTGTTTTTT. The chain couples TRBV9 to TRBJ1-4; D might be TRBD1 (6 bases). This CDR3 has 15 amino acids. Germline values: CDR1 SGDLS, CDR2 YYNGEE. V was clipped by 0 bases and J by 8 bases, with 14 bases between them.

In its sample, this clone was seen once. DNA for the CDR3: TGTGCCAGCAGCTCGGGGGGCTACGAGCAGTACTTC. Translating it yields CASSSGGYEQYF. The V and J genes are TRBV5-4 and TRBJ2-7, with 7 bases lining up with TRBD2. CDR1 and CDR2 (germline): SGHNT, YYREEE (reference sequence). The V and J ends lost 3 bases and 3 bases, in that order; junction bases with no gene match: 0. The length of the CDR3 is 12 residues.

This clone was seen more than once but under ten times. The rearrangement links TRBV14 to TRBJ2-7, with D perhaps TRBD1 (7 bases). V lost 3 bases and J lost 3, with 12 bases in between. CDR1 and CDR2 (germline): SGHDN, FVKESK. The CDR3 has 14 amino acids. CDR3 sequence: CASSHRGAIYEQYF. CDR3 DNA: TGTGCCAGCAGCCACAGGGGGGCTATCTACGAGCAGTACTTC.

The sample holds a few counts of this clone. Here the CDR3 DNA reads TGTGCCAGCAGGCTGGGGGGGGGCACCGGGGAGCTGTTTTTT. Residues: CASRLGGGTGELFF. The genes are TRBV2 and TRBJ2-2; 7 nucleotides line up with TRBD2. Germline CDR1 reads SNHLY; CDR2 reads FYNNEI. This CDR3 is 14 amino acids long. The ends lost 6 bases at V and 4 bases at J; junction bases unmatched: 5.

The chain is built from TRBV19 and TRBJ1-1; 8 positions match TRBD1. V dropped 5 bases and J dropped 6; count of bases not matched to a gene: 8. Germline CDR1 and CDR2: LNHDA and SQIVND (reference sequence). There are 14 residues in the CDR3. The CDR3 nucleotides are TGTGCCAGTAGTGCCAGGGACAGGCCCCCTGAAGCTTTCTTT. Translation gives CASSARDRPPEAFF.

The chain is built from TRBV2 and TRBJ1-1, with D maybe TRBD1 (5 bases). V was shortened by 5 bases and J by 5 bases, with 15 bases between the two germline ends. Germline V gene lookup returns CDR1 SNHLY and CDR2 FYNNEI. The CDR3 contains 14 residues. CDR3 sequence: CASSLVGAGTEAFF. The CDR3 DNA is TGTGCCAGCAGTCTGGTAGGGGCGGGAACTGAAGCTTTCTTT.

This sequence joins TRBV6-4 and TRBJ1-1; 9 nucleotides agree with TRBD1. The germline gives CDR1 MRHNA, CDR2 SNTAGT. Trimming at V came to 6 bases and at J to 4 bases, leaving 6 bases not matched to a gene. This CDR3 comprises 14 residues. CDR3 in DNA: TGTGCCAGCAGGATGACAGGGGGGAGCACTGAAGCTTTCTTT. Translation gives CASRMTGGSTEAFF.

The CDR3 protein is CASSLEQGRLEQFF. DNA for the CDR3: TGTGCCAGCAGCTTGGAGCAGGGAAGGCTCGAGCAGTTCTTC. The chain has TRBV5-4 and TRBJ2-1, with a tentative D call TRBD1 (5 bases). In germline, CDR1 is SGHNT, CDR2 YYREEE (reference sequence). This CDR3 region has 14 residues. Deletions cut 0 bases from V and 10 bases from J, with 14 bases between.

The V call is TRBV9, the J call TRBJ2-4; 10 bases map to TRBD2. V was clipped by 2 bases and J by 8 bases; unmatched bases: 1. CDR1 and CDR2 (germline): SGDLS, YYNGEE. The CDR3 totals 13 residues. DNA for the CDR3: TGTGCCAGCAGCGTGCTAGCGGGGGACATTCAGTACTTC. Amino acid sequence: CASSVLAGDIQYF.

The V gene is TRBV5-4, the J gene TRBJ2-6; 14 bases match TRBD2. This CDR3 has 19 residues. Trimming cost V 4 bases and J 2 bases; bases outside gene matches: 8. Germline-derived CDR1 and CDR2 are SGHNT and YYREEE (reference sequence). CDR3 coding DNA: TGTGCCAGCAGCCGAGGGACTAGCGGGAGCCTCGCTGGGGCCAACGTCCTGACTTTC. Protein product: CASSRGTSGSLAGANVLTF.

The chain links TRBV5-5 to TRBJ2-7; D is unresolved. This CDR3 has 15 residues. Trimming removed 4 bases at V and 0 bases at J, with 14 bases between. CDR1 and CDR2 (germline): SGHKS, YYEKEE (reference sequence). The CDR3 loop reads CASSLALESSYEQYF. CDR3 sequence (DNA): TGTGCCAGCAGCCTGGCATTGGAGAGCTCCTACGAGCAGTACTTC.

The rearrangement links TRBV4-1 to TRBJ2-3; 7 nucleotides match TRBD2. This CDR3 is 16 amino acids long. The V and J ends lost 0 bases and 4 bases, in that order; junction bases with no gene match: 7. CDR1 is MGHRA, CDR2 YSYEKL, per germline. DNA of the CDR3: TGCGCCAGCAGCCAAGATGGTAGCGGGTTCTCAGATACGCAGTATTTT. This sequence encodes CASSQDGSGFSDTQYF.

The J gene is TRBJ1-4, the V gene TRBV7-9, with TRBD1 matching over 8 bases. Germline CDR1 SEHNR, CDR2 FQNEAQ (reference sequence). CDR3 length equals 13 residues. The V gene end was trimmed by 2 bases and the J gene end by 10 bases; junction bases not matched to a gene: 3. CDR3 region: CASSLIQGGKLFF. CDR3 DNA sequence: TGTGCCAGCAGCTTAATACAGGGGGGAAAACTGTTTTTT.

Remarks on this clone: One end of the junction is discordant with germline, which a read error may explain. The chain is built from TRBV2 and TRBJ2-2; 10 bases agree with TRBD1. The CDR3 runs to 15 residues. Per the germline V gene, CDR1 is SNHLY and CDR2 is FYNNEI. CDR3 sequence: CASKGQGTKTGELFF. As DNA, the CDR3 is TGTGCCAGCAAGGGACAGGGGACGAAGACCGGGGAGCTGTTTTTT.

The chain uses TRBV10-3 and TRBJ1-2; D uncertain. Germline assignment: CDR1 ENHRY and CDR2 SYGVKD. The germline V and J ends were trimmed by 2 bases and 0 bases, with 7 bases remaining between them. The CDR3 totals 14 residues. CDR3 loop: CAISEAQANYGYTF. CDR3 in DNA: TGTGCCATCAGTGAGGCTCAGGCTAACTATGGCTACACCTTC.

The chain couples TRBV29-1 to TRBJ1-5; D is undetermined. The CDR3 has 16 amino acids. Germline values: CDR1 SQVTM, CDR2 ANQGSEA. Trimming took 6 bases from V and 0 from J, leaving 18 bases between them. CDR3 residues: CSVLVLGQTSNQPQHF. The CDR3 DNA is TGCAGCGTCCTTGTTTTGGGCCAAACTAGCAATCAGCCCCAGCATTTT.

The CDR3 loop reads CASRIWGEDTEAFF. CDR3 DNA sequence: TGTGCCAGTAGAATCTGGGGGGAGGACACTGAAGCTTTCTTT. The chain employs TRBV19 and TRBJ1-1, with D tentatively TRBD1 (5 bases). Per germline, CDR1 LNHDA and CDR2 SQIVND (reference sequence). The length of the CDR3 is 14 residues. V gave up 6 bases and J gave up 3 bases, with 14 bases separating them.

The CDR3 reads CASSPGTFGGYTF. The CDR3 DNA is TGCGCCAGCAGCCCCGGGACATTTGGTGGCTACACCTTC. The V call is TRBV5-1, the J call TRBJ1-2; maybe TRBD1 (6 bases). CDR1 is SGHRS, CDR2 YFSETQ, per germline. This CDR3 comprises 13 residues. The V end lost 4 bases, the J end lost 7 bases, and 14 bases lay between the germline ends.

The CDR3 region is CASSFRGEETQYF. The CDR3 DNA reads as TGTGCCAGCAGCTTCCGGGGGGAAGAGACCCAGTACTTC. This rearrangement joins TRBV5-4 to TRBJ2-5; 7 bases are shared with TRBD2. CDR3 length equals 13 residues. Germline assignment: CDR1 SGHNT and CDR2 YYREEE (reference sequence). Trimming took 2 bases from V and 3 from J; bases not matched to a gene: 1.